This paragraph covers one TCR beta chain sequence. These data originate in a study of blood T cell repertoires in COVID-19. Study-wide background: Spain, Italy and the United States supplied samples that represented acute and convalescent COVID-19. The cDNA or gDNA used as material had been derived from T cells, B-cell-depleted T cells, or PBMCs.

As originally analysed: The assay estimated nucleated cells by amplifying reference gene primers. Profiled with immunoSEQ multiplex PCR; TCRdb holds only in-frame clones, not every one. The D gene and trimming were derived from the DNA, and the V and J assignments and clone size from that table. Of roughly 200,000 clones in the sample, more than 70% were seen once. Germline assignment: CDR1 MNHEY and CDR2 SVGAGI. The CDR3 spans 14 residues. Losses at the gene ends were 5 bases for V and 2 bases for J; bases not matched to a gene: 3. The clonotype was recovered from a woman older than 75 with active or convalescent COVID-19. Material: peripheral blood. V and J are TRBV6-5 and TRBJ2-5; 9 nucleotides match TRBD1. DNA of the CDR3: TGTGCCAGCAGTAACAGGGGGCGACAAGAGACCCAGTACTTC. Encoded protein: CASSNRGRQETQYF.